Listed below are T cell receptor beta chains from one sample, sequenced in a study of glioma-infiltrating T cells. From the multiplex PCR reads, TCRdb called clonotypes with MiXCR, one entry per CDR3 protein. The sample shows more than 1,500 distinct CDR3 sequences, 80% to 90% of them seen only once. The sequenced sample was glioma tissue, nonneoplastic brain tissue, or PBMCs (not recorded which). All receptors derive from a human donor with low-grade glioma or glioblastoma, undergoing nonglioma brain surgery, or in good health (not recorded which). Some clones in this sample may be carry-over from other donors' samples. CDR3s include the opening cysteine and the closing phenylalanine or tryptophan. A D gene is named only where the DNA matches it firmly. A row's size may be missing; if present it is once, few, many or a size class.

TRBJ2-7 | TRBV20-1 | 16 | once | - | CSAIITGTPEAYEQYF | TGCAGTGCTATTATTACCGGGACCCCGGAGGCCTACGAGCAGTACTTC
TRBJ2-1 | TRBV27 | 17 | - | TRBD2 | CASSREWTSGSYNEQFF | TGTGCCAGCAGTCGAGAGTGGACTAGCGGCTCCTACAATGAGCAGTTCTTC
TRBJ2-5 | TRBV6-2/TRBV6-3 | 16 | - | - | CASSYSTHLTQETQYF | TGTGCCAGCAGTTATTCGACCCACCTTACTCAAGAGACCCAGTACTTC
TRBJ1-2 | TRBV6-2/TRBV6-3 | 14 | - | - | CASRPRTGVRSYTF | TGTGCCAGCAGGCCCAGGACGGGGGTACGAAGCTACACCTTC
TRBJ2-1 | TRBV6-9 | 13 | - | - | CASSSISYNEQFF | TGTGCCAGCAGTTCGATCTCCTACAATGAGCAGTTCTTC
TRBJ2-1 | TRBV27 | 13 | - | TRBD1 | CASSPTGYNEQFF | TGTGCCAGCAGTCCGACAGGGTACAATGAGCAGTTCTTC
TRBJ2-7 | TRBV6-6 | 13 | - | - | CASSYETQNKQYF | TGTGCCAGCAGTTACGAGACCCAGAACAAGCAGTACTTC
TRBJ1-4 | TRBV15 | 16 | - | TRBD1 | CATSRDRGQGSEKLFF | TGTGCCACCAGCAGAGATCGGGGACAGGGTAGTGAAAAACTGTTTTTT
TRBJ1-5 | TRBV6-2/TRBV6-3 | 12 | - | - | CASSLEVQPQHF | TGTGCCAGCAGTTTGGAGGTTCAGCCCCAGCATTTT
TRBJ2-7 | TRBV7-9 | 13 | - | TRBD2 | CASRGGDPYEQYF | TGTGCCAGCCGCGGGGGGGATCCTTACGAGCAGTACTTC
TRBJ2-5 | TRBV6-1 | 16 | - | TRBD2 | CASTWTSGSYQETQYF | TGTGCCAGCACCTGGACTAGCGGGTCGTACCAAGAGACCCAGTACTTC
TRBJ1-1 | TRBV12-3/TRBV12-4 | 15 | - | - | CASSLGGPMNTEAFF | TGTGCCAGCAGTTTAGGGGGCCCCATGAACACTGAAGCTTTCTTT
TRBJ2-1 | TRBV20-1 | 14 | - | TRBD2 | CSAISGRGHNEQFF | TGCAGTGCTATTAGCGGGAGGGGACACAATGAGCAGTTCTTC
TRBJ2-1 | TRBV28 | 16 | - | TRBD2 | CASSERASGRYNEQFF | TGTGCCAGCAGTGAAAGGGCTAGCGGGAGGTACAATGAGCAGTTCTTC
TRBJ2-7 | TRBV27 | 14 | - | - | CASSLSQVAYEQYF | TGTGCCAGCAGTTTATCGCAGGTAGCCTACGAGCAGTACTTC
TRBJ2-1 | TRBV6-6 | 15 | - | TRBD1 | CASSYEATGVNEQFF | TGTGCCAGCAGTTACGAGGCGACAGGGGTCAATGAGCAGTTCTTC
TRBJ1-1 | TRBV18 | 13 | - | - | CASSPTLNTEAFF | TGTGCCAGCTCACCTACACTAAACACTGAAGCTTTCTTT
TRBJ1-5 | TRBV6-6 | 14 | - | TRBD1 | CASSRTGSNQPQHF | TGTGCCAGCAGTCGGACAGGTAGCAATCAGCCCCAGCATTTT
TRBJ2-2 | TRBV6-1 | 14 | - | - | CASRISEYTGELFF | TGTGCCAGCAGAATTAGCGAGTACACCGGGGAGCTGTTTTTT
TRBJ2-4 | TRBV20-1 | 16 | - | - | CSAPPPRGEAKNIQYF | TGCAGTGCTCCACCCCCGAGGGGAGAAGCCAAAAACATTCAGTACTTC
TRBJ1-1 | TRBV6-6 | 13 | - | - | CASSYRQNTEAFF | TGTGCCAGCAGTTACAGGCAGAACACTGAAGCTTTCTTT
TRBJ2-3 | TRBV18 | 15 | - | - | CASSPQEMGADTQYF | TGTGCCAGCTCACCACAGGAAATGGGGGCAGATACGCAGTATTTT
TRBJ2-7 | TRBV28 | 12 | - | - | CASTKQGNEQYF | TGTGCCAGCACAAAACAGGGAAACGAGCAGTACTTC
TRBJ1-1 | TRBV6-5 | 18 | once | - | CASSYTLLRATRNTEAFF | TGTGCCAGCAGTTATACCCTTTTAAGGGCGACGAGGAACACTGAAGCTTTCTTT
TRBJ2-1 | TRBV2 | 14 | - | - | CASTEGALNNEQFF | TGTGCCAGCACCGAAGGGGCCCTTAACAATGAGCAGTTCTTC
TRBJ2-7 | TRBV6-2/TRBV6-3 | 13 | - | TRBD1 | CASSYEQGYEQYF | TGTGCCAGCAGTTACGAACAGGGGTACGAGCAGTACTTC
TRBJ1-1 | TRBV27 | 22 | - | - | CARSLLGITGPGRPLMNTEAFF | TGTGCCAGAAGTTTATTAGGTATAACGGGACCAGGCCGCCCTCTAATGAACACTGAAGCTTTCTTT
TRBJ2-3 | TRBV19 | 10 | - | - | CASGMDTQYF | TGTGCCAGTGGTATGGATACGCAGTATTTT
TRBJ2-1 | TRBV15 | 17 | - | TRBD2 | CATSRDGEAGGHYEQFF | TGTGCCACCAGCAGAGATGGGGAAGCGGGAGGGCACTACGAGCAGTTCTTC
TRBJ2-4 | TRBV28 | 15 | - | TRBD1 | CASSLGTGDINIQYF | TGTGCCAGCAGTTTAGGGACAGGGGATATAAACATTCAGTACTTC
TRBJ1-1 | TRBV20-1 | 14 | - | - | CSARAQDMNTEAFF | TGCAGTGCTAGAGCCCAGGACATGAACACTGAAGCTTTCTTT
TRBJ2-7 | TRBV27 | 14 | few | - | CASSFGGNRYEQYF | TGTGCCAGCAGTTTCGGAGGGAATCGCTACGAGCAGTACTTC
TRBJ2-1 | TRBV6-1 | 13 | - | - | CASRGRELAEQFF | TGTGCCAGCAGGGGCAGGGAGTTGGCTGAGCAGTTCTTC
TRBJ2-7 | TRBV6-5 | 18 | - | TRBD2 | CASSEARSGGDLTYEQYF | TGTGCCAGCAGTGAAGCTCGTAGCGGGGGAGACCTTACCTACGAGCAGTACTTC
TRBJ2-3 | TRBV6-6 | 14 | - | - | CASSYSYESDTQYF | TGTGCCAGCAGTTACTCGTATGAGTCAGATACGCAGTATTTT
TRBJ2-1 | TRBV6-1 | 16 | few | - | CASSPPLQGNYNEQFF | TGTGCCAGCAGTCCGCCCCTTCAGGGGAACTACAATGAGCAGTTCTTC
TRBJ2-1 | TRBV7-2 | 14 | - | TRBD2 | CASSFIAGVYEQFF | TGTGCCAGCAGCTTTATAGCGGGAGTCTATGAGCAGTTCTTC
TRBJ2-1 | TRBV5-1 | 14 | medium-sized | TRBD1 | CASSLDRGRNEQFF | TGCGCCAGCAGCTTGGACAGGGGGCGTAATGAGCAGTTCTTC
TRBJ2-3 | TRBV3-1 | 17 | few | TRBD1 | CASSQDQGTGDTDTQYF | TGTGCCAGCAGCCAAGATCAAGGGACAGGGGACACAGATACGCAGTATTTT
TRBJ2-5 | TRBV2 | 15 | - | - | CASSALRTNQETQYF | TGTGCCAGCAGTGCCCTTAGGACAAACCAAGAGACCCAGTACTTC
TRBJ2-1 | TRBV25-1 | 16 | large | TRBD2 | CASSPQLAGLPNEQFF | TGTGCCAGCAGTCCACAACTAGCGGGATTACCCAATGAGCAGTTCTTC
TRBJ2-6 | TRBV27 | 16 | large | - | CASRQSRSSGANVLTF | TGTGCCAGCAGGCAGAGCCGCAGCTCTGGGGCCAACGTCCTGACTTTC
TRBJ2-7 | TRBV27 | 14 | - | TRBD1 | CASSRQGSSYEQYF | TGTGCCAGCAGTCGACAGGGAAGCTCCTACGAGCAGTACTTC
TRBJ2-1 | TRBV7-3 | 16 | - | - | CASSLDYLSSYNEQFF | TGTGCCAGCAGCTTAGATTATTTGAGCTCCTACAATGAGCAGTTCTTC
TRBJ2-3 | TRBV20-1 | 14 | - | TRBD2 | CSARRLAGEDTQYF | TGCAGTGCTAGGAGACTAGCGGGAGAAGATACGCAGTATTTT
TRBJ1-5 | TRBV28 | 15 | - | TRBD1 | CASSSTGTGYQPQHF | TGTGCCAGCAGTTCTACCGGGACAGGCTATCAGCCCCAGCATTTT
TRBJ2-1 | TRBV28 | 16 | - | - | CASSAEGRDPYNEQFF | TGTGCCAGCAGTGCCGAAGGACGGGACCCATACAATGAGCAGTTCTTC
TRBJ2-3 | TRBV28 | 14 | - | - | CASSYTGPGDTQYF | TGTGCCAGCAGTTACACAGGACCGGGAGATACGCAGTATTTT
TRBJ2-1 | TRBV4-1 | 14 | hyperexpanded | - | CASSQEGGYNEQFF | TGCGCCAGCAGCCAAGAGGGAGGATACAATGAGCAGTTCTTC
TRBJ1-2 | TRBV6-9 | 11 | - | - | CASSSIYGYTF | TGTGCCAGCAGTTCCATTTATGGCTACACCTTC
TRBJ2-7 | TRBV27 | 15 | - | TRBD2 | CASSTQSGMGYEQYF | TGTGCCAGCAGCACTCAGAGCGGGATGGGTTACGAGCAGTACTTC
TRBJ2-5 | TRBV28 | 13 | - | - | CASSSHDQETQYF | TGTGCCAGCAGTTCCCATGACCAAGAGACCCAGTACTTC
TRBJ2-7 | TRBV27 | 12 | once | - | CASTLPTYEQYF | TGTGCCAGCACCTTACCTACCTACGAGCAGTACTTC
TRBJ2-2 | TRBV20-1 | 16 | - | TRBD1 | CSARGGAGIGTGGLFF | TGCAGTGCTAGAGGGGGTGCGGGAATTGGCACAGGGGGACTGTTTTTT
TRBJ2-7 | TRBV27 | 15 | hyperexpanded | - | CASRGLLRSSYEQYF | TGTGCCAGCAGGGGACTCCTTCGGAGCTCCTACGAGCAGTACTTC
TRBJ1-1 | TRBV7-2 | 15 | - | TRBD1 | CASSLDYTTGDGAFF | TGTGCCAGCAGCTTAGACTACACAACAGGGGATGGGGCTTTCTTT
TRBJ1-1 | TRBV15 | 15 | - | - | CATSGRQDLNTEAFF | TGTGCCACCAGCGGTCGACAGGACTTGAACACTGAAGCTTTCTTT
TRBJ1-1 | TRBV20-1 | 13 | - | - | CSAPSEMNTEAFF | TGCAGTGCGCCGTCAGAGATGAACACTGAAGCTTTCTTT